Sequencing of this T cell receptor (beta chain) was carried out in a study of OX40 agonist ivuxolimab in advanced cancers. Study-level background: In three patients, partial responses were observed, one with hepatocellular carcinoma and two with cutaneous melanoma. Study findings and constraints: Among some nonresponders, normalized T-cell clonal expansion was also low.

Produced via immunoSEQ multiplex PCR; TCRdb's table is partial and in-frame only. The profile shows tens of thousands of clones, about 90% of them singletons. The germline V and J ends were trimmed by 0 bases and 4 bases, with 14 bases remaining between them. In germline, CDR1 is MNHNY, CDR2 SVGAGI (reference sequence). The CDR3 spans 16 residues. This clone occurred once. No antigen is known for it. Autoimmune disease history or systemic immunosuppression excluded patients. This chain links TRBV6-6 with TRBJ2-3; D not resolved. The source material was CD4+ or CD8+ T cells sorted from blood, sampled in a trial of the OX40 agonist ivuxolimab. The clonotype comes from an adult with an advanced solid tumor such as melanoma, head and neck, liver or kidney cancer. The CDR3 DNA reads as TGTGCCAGCAGTTACTCGAGTCTCCGGGTAGCAGATACGCAGTATTTT. This gives the protein CASSYSSLRVADTQYF.